This is a list of T cell receptor beta chains from one sample in a study of CD4 T cells in relation to SARS-CoV-2 and coronaviruses. The table came from immunoSEQ multiplex PCR; TCRdb's copy has only in-frame clones and leaves some out. The data show tens of thousands of clones, around 82% seen once. For these receptors, no antigen is known. Sample: naive CD4+ T cells from PBMCs, cultured in vitro. These receptors originate from an adult with COVID-19. Each CDR3 is given with its conserved first and last residue. D genes are given only for firm matches. The listing skips clone size in some rows; elsewhere it reads once, few, many or a size class.

TRBV29-1	TRBJ2-3	.	.	TGCAGCGTTGTGCGGGTGGGGACAGATACGCAGTATTTT	CSVVRVGTDTQYF
TRBV6-5	TRBJ2-3	.	.	TGTGCCAGCAGTTATCAGGGCGGGTGGGAAGATACGCAGTATTTT	CASSYQGGWEDTQYF
TRBV7-9	TRBJ2-3	.	.	TGTGCCAGCAGCTGGTCCTCCGTATCCCGTCTTTCAGATACGCAGTATTTT	CASSWSSVSRLSDTQYF
TRBV7-2	TRBJ2-3	.	.	TGTGCCAGCAGCCTCACGGATACGCAGTATTTT	CASSLTDTQYF
TRBV5-4	TRBJ2-7	.	.	TGTGCCAGCAGCCCTCGCGGACAGAGCTCCTACGAGCAGTACTTC	CASSPRGQSSYEQYF
TRBV7-2	TRBJ2-3	TRBD2	once	TGTGCCAGCAGCTCGGGTGGGCCAGCGGGAGTGGATACGCAGTATTTT	CASSSGGPAGVDTQYF
TRBV19	TRBJ1-2	.	once	TGTGCCAGTAGTATGTCCTCCAGGCCCTCCGTAAATACCTATGGCTACACCTTC	CASSMSSRPSVNTYGYTF
TRBV7-2	TRBJ2-1	TRBD2	.	TGTGCCAGCAGCTCGGGACTAGCCCTCAATGAGCAGTTCTTC	CASSSGLALNEQFF
TRBV2	TRBJ1-4	.	.	TGTGCCAGCAGTTGGGAAACTGAAAAACTGTTTTTT	CASSWETEKLFF
TRBV5-1	TRBJ2-5	TRBD1	.	TGCGCCAGCAACTATTTGACAGGGGGCCCTGAGACCCAGTACTTC	CASNYLTGGPETQYF
TRBV6-5	TRBJ1-2	.	.	TGTGCCAGCAGCCGGTTCGACTATGGCTACACCTTC	CASSRFDYGYTF
TRBV5-1	TRBJ2-5	.	.	TGCGCCAGCAGCTTACGGATAGAGGAGACCCAGTACTTC	CASSLRIEETQYF
TRBV11-3	TRBJ2-1	.	.	TGTGCCAGCAGCTTAGATCGCGGGTCCTACAATGAGCAGTTCTTC	CASSLDRGSYNEQFF
TRBV9	TRBJ1-5	.	.	TGTGCCAGCAGCGAAAGTAGCAATCAGCCCCAGCATTTT	CASSESSNQPQHF
TRBV6-5	TRBJ2-1	.	.	TGTGCCAGCAGCGCCGGGACTCGCAACAATGAGCAGTTCTTC	CASSAGTRNNEQFF
TRBV28	TRBJ1-4	.	.	TGTGCCAGCAGTTCCGCAAAGCCCGGGAGCAATGAAAAACTGTTTTTT	CASSSAKPGSNEKLFF
TRBV27	TRBJ2-2	.	few	TGTGCCAGCAGAAATTTGGGCTCCGGCGGGGAGCTGTTTTTT	CASRNLGSGGELFF
TRBV30	TRBJ1-1	TRBD1	once	TGTGCCTGGATCTTGATTCGGCCAGGGGGCGCTAACACTGAAGCTTTCTTT	CAWILIRPGGANTEAFF
TRBV29-1	TRBJ2-3	.	.	TGCAGCGTTGAGAGGGCAAGCGATACGCAGTATTTT	CSVERASDTQYF
TRBV7-2	TRBJ1-2	.	.	TGTGCCAGCAGCTTAGAACCGGACGAAAACTATGGCTACACCTTC	CASSLEPDENYGYTF
TRBV29-1	TRBJ1-4	.	.	TGCAGCGGGAGGCAGGGTGGTGAAAAACTGTTTTTT	CSGRQGGEKLFF
TRBV2	TRBJ1-1	.	.	TGTGCCAGCAGGCCAGGGCGGAGGAACACTGAAGCTTTCTTT	CASRPGRRNTEAFF